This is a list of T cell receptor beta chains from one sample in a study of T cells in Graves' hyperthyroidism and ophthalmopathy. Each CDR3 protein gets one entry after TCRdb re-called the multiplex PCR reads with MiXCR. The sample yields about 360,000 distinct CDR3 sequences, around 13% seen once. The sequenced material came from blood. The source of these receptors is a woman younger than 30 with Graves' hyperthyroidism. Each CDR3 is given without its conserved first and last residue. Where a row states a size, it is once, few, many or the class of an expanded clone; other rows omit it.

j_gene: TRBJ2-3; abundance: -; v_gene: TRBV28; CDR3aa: ASSYSGSSTDTQY
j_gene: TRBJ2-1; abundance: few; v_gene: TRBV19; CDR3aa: ASKAGGISNEQF
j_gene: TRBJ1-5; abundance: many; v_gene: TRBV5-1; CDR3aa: ASSHDGGPGQPQH
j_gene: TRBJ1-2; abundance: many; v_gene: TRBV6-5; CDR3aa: ASSYQGTYGYT
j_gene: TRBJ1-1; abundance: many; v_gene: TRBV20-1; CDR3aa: SARTQGQTEAF
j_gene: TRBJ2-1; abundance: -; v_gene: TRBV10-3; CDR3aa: AIGPGQGKYNEQF
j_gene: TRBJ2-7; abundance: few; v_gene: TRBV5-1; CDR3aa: ASSWATSETYEQY
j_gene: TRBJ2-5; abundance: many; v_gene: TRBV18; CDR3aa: ASSKGQKETQY
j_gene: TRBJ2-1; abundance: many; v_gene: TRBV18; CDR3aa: ASSPGVLAGEGEQF
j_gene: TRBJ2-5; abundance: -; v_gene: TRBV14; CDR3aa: ASSPIQGQETQY
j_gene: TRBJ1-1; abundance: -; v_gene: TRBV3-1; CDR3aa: ASSEQGWDTEAF
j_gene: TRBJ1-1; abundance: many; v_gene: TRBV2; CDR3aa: ASGYRDPGTEAF
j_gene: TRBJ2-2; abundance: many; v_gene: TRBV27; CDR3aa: ASSHGTSGTGELF
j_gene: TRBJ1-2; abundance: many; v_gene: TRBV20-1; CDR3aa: SASQGSDYGYT
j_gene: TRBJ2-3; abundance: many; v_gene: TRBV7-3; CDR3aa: ASSLIGGDTQY
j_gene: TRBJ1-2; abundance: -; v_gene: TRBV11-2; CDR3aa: ASRYSQGGYT
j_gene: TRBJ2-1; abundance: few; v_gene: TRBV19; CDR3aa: ASSIAREPYEQF
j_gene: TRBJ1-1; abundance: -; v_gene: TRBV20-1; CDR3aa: SAREVPDTEAF
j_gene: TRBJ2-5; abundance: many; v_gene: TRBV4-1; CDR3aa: ASSQGREETQY
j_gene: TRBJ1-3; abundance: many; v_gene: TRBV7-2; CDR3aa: ASSLVWQGTGNTIY
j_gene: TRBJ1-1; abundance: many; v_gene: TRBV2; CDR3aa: ASAKSDMNTEAF
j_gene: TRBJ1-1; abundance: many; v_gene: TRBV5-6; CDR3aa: ASIMSTPRTEAF
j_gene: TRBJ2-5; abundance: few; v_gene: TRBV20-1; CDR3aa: SASYGGQETQY
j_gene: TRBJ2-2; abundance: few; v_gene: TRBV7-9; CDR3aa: ASSFALGRSNTGELF
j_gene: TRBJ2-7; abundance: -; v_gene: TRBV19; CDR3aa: ASRGSGVSYEQY
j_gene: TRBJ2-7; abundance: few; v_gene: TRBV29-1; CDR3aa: SVVEDEQY
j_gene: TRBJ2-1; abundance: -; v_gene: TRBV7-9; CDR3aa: ASSLEVLAGGSSYNEQF
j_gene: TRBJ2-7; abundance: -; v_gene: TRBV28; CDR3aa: ASRTGQVYEQY
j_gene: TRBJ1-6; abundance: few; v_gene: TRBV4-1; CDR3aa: ASSQRRDGIASPLH
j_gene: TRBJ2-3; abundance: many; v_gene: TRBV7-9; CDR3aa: ASSSSGRVEDTQY
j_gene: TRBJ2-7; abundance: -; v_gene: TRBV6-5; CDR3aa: ASSYGQGAREQY
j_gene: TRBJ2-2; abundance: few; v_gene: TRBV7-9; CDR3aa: ASSFTTPRVLF
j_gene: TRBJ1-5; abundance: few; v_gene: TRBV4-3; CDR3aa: ASSQETGDGEPQH
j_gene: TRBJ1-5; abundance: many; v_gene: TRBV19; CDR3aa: ASQPGQGTGGPQH
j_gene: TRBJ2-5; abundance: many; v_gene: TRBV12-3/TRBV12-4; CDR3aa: ASRIRDQKETQY
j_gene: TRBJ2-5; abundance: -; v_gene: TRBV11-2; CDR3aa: ASSSPWGSGGAGRETQY
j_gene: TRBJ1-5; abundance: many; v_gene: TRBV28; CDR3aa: ASSALVRDQPQH
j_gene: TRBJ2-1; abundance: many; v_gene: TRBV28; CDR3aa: ASSFVGPGNEQF